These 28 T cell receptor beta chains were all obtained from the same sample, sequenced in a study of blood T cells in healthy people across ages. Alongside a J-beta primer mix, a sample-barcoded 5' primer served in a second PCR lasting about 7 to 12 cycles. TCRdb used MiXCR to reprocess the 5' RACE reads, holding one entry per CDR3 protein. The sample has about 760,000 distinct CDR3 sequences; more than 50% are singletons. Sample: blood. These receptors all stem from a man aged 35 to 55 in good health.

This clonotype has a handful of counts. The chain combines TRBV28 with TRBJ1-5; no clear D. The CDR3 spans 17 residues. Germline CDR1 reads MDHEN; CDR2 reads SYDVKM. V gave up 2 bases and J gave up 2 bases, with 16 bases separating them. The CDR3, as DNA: TGTGCCAGCAGTTTACCCCCGCCAGCTCTCGGCAATCAGCCCCAGCATTTT. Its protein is CASSLPPPALGNQPQHF.

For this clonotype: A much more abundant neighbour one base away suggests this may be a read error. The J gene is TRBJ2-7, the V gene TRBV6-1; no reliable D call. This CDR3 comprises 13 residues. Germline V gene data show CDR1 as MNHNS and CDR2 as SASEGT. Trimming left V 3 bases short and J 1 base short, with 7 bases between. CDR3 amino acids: CASSDFVSYEQYF. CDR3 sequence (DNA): TGTGCCAGCAGTGATTTCGTTTCCTACGAGCAGTACTTC.

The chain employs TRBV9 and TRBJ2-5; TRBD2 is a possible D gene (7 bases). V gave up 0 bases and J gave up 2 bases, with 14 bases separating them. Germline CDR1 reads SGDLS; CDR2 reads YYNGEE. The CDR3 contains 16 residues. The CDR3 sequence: CASSVDYRGAQETQYF. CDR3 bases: TGTGCCAGCAGCGTAGATTATCGGGGGGCTCAAGAGACCCAGTACTTC.

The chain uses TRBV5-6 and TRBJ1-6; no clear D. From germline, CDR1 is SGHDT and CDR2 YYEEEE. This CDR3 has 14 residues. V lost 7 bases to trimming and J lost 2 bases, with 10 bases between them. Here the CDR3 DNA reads TGTGCCAGCTTTCAAGGGACCTATAATTCACCCCTCCACTTT. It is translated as CASFQGTYNSPLHF.

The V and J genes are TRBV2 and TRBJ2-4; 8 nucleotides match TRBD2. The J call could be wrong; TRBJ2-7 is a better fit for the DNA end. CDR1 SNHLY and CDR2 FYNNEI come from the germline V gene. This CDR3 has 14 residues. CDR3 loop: CASSVTAGVYEQYF. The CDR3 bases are TGTGCCAGCAGTGTAACAGCGGGAGTGTACGAGCAGTACTTC.

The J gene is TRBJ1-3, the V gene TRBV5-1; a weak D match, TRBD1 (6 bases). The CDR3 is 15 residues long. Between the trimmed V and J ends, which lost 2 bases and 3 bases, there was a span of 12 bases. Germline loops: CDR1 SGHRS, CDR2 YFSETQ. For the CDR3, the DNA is TGCGCCAGCAGCTTTTCAGGGGCGAGTGGAAACACCATATATTTT. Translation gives CASSFSGASGNTIYF.

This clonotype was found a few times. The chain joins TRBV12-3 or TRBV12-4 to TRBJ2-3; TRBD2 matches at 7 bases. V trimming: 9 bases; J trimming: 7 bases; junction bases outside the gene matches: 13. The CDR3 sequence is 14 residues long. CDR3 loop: CASRGRVAENTQYF. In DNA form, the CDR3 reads TGTGCCAGTCGGGGGAGGGTCGCTGAGAATACGCAGTATTTT.

The CDR3 sequence: CASSSLDPTGVLGGRRSWYEQYF. CDR3 nucleotide sequence: TGTGCCAGCAGCTCCCTAGATCCGACAGGGGTCCTGGGTGGGAGACGGAGTTGGTACGAGCAGTACTTC. This chain links TRBV11-2 with TRBJ2-7; 8 bases are shared with TRBD1. CDR1 and CDR2 (germline): SGHAT, FQNNGV. V was clipped by 4 bases and J by 4 bases; unmatched bases: 33. The CDR3 runs 23 residues.

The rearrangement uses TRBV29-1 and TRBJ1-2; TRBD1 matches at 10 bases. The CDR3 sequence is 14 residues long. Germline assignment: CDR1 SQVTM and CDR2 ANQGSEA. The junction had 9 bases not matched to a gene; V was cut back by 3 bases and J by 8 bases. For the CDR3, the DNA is TGCAGCGTTGAGGTGACAGGGGGCATCGGCGGCTACACCTTC. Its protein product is CSVEVTGGIGGYTF.

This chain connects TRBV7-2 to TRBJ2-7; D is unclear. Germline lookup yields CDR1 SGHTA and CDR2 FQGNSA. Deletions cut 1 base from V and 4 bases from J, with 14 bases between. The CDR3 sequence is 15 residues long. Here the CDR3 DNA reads TGTGCCAGCAGCTTAGGCTCCTCAGTGAGGTACGAGCAGTACTTC. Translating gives CASSLGSSVRYEQYF.

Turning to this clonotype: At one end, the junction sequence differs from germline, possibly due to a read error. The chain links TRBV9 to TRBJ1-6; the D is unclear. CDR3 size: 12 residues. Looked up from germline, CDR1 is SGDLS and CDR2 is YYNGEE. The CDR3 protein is CVSSVYNSPLHF. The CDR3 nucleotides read TGTGTCAGCAGTGTCTATAATTCACCCCTCCACTTT.

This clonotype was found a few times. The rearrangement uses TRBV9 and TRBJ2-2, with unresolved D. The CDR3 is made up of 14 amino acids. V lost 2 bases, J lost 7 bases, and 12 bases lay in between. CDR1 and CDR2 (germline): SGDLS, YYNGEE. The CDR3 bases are TGTGCCAGCAGCGTTTGGCTAGGCGGCGGGGAGCTGTTTTTT. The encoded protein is CASSVWLGGGELFF.

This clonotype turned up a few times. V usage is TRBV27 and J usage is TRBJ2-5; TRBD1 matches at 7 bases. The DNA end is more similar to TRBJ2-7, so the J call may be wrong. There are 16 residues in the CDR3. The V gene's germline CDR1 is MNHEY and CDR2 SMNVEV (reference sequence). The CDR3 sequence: CASSSHKQGLGYEQYF. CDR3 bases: TGTGCCAGCAGTTCCCACAAACAGGGGTTAGGATACGAGCAGTACTTC.

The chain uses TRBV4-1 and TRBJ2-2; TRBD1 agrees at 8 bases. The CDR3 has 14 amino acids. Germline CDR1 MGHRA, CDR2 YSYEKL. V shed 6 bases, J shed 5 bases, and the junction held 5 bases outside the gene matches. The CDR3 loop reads CASRRQGSTGELFF. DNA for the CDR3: TGCGCCAGCAGAAGACAGGGGAGTACCGGGGAGCTGTTTTTT.

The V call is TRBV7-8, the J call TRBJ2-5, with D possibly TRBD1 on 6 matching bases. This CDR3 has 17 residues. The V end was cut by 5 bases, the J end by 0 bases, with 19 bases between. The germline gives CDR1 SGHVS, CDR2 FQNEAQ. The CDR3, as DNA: TGTGCCAGCAGCCGCACCCAGGGGCCCCTCGACCAAGAGACCCAGTACTTC. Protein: CASSRTQGPLDQETQYF.

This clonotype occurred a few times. The DNA of the CDR3 is TGTGCCAGCAGGGAGGGGACAGACTTCTACAATGAGCAGTTCTTC. Translating gives CASREGTDFYNEQFF. This chain connects TRBV25-1 to TRBJ2-1; D is perhaps TRBD1 (7 bases). V lost 6 bases and J 3 bases, leaving 15 bases between the germline ends. Germline CDR1 is MGHDK and CDR2 is SYGVNS. The CDR3 loop spans 15 amino acids. The variable domain in full, completed from reference TRBV25-1 and TRBJ2-1, reads EADIYQTPRYLVIGTGKKITLECSQTMGHDKMYWYQQDPGMELHLIHYSYGVNSTEKGDLSSESTVSRIRTEHFPLTLESARPSHTSQYLCASREGTDFYNEQFFGPGTRLTVL.

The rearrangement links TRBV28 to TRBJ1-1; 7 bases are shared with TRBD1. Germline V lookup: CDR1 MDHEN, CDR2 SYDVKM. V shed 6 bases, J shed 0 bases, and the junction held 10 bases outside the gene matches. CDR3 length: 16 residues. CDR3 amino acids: CASSPRTGSLNTEAFF. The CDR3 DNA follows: TGTGCCAGCAGCCCTCGGACAGGCTCCTTGAACACTGAAGCTTTCTTT. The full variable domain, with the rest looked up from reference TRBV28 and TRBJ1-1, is DVKVTQSSRYLVKRTGEKVFLECVQDMDHENMFWYRQDPGLGLRLIYFSYDVKMKEKGDIPEGYSVSREKKERFSLILESASTNQTSMYLCASSPRTGSLNTEAFFGQGTRLTVV.

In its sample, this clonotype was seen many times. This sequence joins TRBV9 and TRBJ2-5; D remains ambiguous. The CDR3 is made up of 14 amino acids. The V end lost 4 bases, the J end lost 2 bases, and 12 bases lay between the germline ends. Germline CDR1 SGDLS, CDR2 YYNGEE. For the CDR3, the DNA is TGTGCCAGCAGCTCAAACTGGGGTCAAGAGACCCAGTACTTC. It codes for CASSSNWGQETQYF.

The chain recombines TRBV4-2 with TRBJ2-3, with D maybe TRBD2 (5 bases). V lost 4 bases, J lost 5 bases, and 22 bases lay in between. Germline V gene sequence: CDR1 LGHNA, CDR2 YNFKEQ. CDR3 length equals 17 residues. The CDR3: CASSPSVLGSRVDTQYF. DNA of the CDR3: TGTGCCAGCAGCCCATCAGTCTTGGGGAGTCGTGTAGATACGCAGTATTTT.

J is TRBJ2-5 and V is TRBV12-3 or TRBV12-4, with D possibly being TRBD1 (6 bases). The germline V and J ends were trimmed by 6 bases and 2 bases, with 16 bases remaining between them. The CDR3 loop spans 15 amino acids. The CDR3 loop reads CASSRLGALQETQYF. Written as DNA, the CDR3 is TGTGCCAGCAGCAGACTGGGGGCCCTTCAAGAGACCCAGTACTTC.

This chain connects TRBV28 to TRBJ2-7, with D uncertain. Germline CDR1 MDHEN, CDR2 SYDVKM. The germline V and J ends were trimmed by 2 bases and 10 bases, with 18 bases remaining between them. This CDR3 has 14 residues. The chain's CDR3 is CASSLNGVGHTQYF. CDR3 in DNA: TGTGCCAGCAGTTTAAACGGAGTCGGGCACACCCAGTACTTC.

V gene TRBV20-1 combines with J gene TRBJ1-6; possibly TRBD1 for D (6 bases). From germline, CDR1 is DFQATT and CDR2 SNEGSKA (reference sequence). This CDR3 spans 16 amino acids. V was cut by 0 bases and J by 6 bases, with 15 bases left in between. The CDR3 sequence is CSARDPGGGGNSPLHF. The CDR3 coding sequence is TGCAGTGCTAGAGACCCAGGAGGAGGGGGTAATTCACCCCTCCACTTT.

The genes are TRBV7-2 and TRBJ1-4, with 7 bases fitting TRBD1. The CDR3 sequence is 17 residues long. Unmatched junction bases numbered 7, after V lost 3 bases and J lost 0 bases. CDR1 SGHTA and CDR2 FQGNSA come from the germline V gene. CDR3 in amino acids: CASSLKQGYPTNEKLFF. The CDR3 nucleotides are TGTGCCAGCAGCTTGAAACAGGGGTACCCAACTAATGAAAAACTGTTTTTT.

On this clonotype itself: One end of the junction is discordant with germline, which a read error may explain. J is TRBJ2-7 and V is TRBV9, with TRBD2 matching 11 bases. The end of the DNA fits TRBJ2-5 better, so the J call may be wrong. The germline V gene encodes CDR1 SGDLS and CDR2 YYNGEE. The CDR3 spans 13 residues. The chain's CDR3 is CASSGGTSGTQYF. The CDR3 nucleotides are TGTGCTAGCAGCGGAGGGACTAGCGGGACCCAGTACTTC.

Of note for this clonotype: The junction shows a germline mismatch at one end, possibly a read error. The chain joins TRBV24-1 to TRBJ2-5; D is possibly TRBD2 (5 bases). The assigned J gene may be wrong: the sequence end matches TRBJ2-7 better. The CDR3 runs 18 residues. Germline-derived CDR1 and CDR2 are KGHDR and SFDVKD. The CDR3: CAASDSSFTEGDSYEQYF. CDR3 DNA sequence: TGTGCCGCCAGTGATTCTTCGTTCACTGAGGGCGATTCTTACGAGCAGTACTTC.

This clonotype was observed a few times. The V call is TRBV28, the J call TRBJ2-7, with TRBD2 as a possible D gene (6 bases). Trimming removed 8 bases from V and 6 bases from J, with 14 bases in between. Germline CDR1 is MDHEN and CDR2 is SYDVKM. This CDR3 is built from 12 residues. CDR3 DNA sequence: TGTGCCAGCGGGTCTAGCGCTGGCGAGCAGTACTTC. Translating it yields CASGSSAGEQYF.

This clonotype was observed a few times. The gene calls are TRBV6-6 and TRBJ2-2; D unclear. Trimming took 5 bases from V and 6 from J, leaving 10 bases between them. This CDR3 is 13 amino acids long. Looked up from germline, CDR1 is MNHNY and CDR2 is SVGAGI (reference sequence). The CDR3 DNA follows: TGTGCCAGCAGTGCCGACTTGCCCGGGGAGCTGTTTTTT. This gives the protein CASSADLPGELFF.

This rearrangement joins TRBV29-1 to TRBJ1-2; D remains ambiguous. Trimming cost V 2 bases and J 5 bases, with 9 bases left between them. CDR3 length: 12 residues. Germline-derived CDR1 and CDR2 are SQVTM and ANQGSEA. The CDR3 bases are TGCAGCGTTGAAAGTCCTCTATATGGCTACACCTTC. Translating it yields CSVESPLYGYTF.